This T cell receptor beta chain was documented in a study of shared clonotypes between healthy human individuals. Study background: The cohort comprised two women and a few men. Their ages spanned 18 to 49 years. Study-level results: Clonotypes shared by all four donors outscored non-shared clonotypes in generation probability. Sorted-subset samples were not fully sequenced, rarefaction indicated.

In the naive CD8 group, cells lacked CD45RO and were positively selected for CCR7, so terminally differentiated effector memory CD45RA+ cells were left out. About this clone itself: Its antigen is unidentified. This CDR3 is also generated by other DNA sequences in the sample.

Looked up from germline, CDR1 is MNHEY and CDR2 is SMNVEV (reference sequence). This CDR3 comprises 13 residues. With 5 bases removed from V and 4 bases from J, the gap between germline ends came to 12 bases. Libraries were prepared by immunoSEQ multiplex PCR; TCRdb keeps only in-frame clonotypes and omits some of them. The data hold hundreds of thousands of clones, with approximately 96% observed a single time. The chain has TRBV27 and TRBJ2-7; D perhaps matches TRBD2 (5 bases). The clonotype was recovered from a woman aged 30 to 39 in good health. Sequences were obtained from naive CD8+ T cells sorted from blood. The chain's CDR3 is CASSPTGLYEQYF. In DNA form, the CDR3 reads TGTGCCAGCAGTCCGACGGGGTTGTACGAGCAGTACTTC.